These 9 T cell receptor beta chains originate from one sample sequenced in a study of blood T cell repertoires in COVID-19. TCRdb keeps only in-frame clones here, not all; method: immunoSEQ multiplex PCR. The sample has some 38,000 clones; approximately 80% are singletons. The sequenced sample was peripheral blood. The source is a man in his 70s with acute or convalescent COVID-19.

The chain uses TRBV2 and TRBJ2-3, with TRBD2 identical over 7 bases. Germline V gene data show CDR1 as SNHLY and CDR2 as FYNNEI. V shed 6 bases, J shed 2 bases, and the junction held 8 bases outside the gene matches. This CDR3 comprises 15 residues. CDR3 sequence reads: CASRAYSGPTDTQYF. The CDR3 bases are TGTGCCAGCAGAGCGTATAGCGGGCCCACAGATACGCAGTATTTT.

This chain joins TRBV10-3 and TRBJ2-2, with 10 nucleotides matching TRBD2. The length of the CDR3 is 17 residues. Trimming removed 0 bases from V and 4 bases from J; junction bases left unmatched: 5. CDR1 and CDR2 (germline): ENHRY, SYGVKD. This CDR3 reads CAISESPSGGSTGELFF. As DNA, the CDR3 is TGTGCCATCAGTGAGTCGCCTAGCGGGGGTAGCACCGGGGAGCTGTTTTTT.

The J gene is TRBJ1-3, the V gene TRBV19, with D possibly matching TRBD1 (6 bases). The CDR3 consists of 12 residues. V was shortened by 10 bases and J by 2 bases, with 9 bases between the two germline ends. Germline V gives CDR1 LNHDA, CDR2 SQIVND (reference sequence). CDR3 residues: CATGEPGNTIYF. As DNA, the CDR3 is TGTGCCACAGGGGAACCTGGAAACACCATATATTTT.

This clone was observed a few times. The V gene is TRBV3-1 (or the pseudogene TRBV3-2), the J gene TRBJ1-2, with 10 bases aligning to TRBD1. Trimming took 5 bases from V and 6 from J; bases not matched to a gene: 9. The CDR3 is made up of 15 amino acids. The germline V gene encodes CDR1 LGHDT and CDR2 YNNKEL (reference sequence). CDR3 in amino acids: CASSTYGTGENGYTF. The CDR3 nucleotides are TGTGCCAGCAGCACGTACGGGACAGGGGAGAATGGCTACACCTTC.

The rearrangement links TRBV7-9 to TRBJ2-3, with 10 bases that match TRBD2. The CDR3 extends over 16 amino acids. Germline lookup yields CDR1 SEHNR and CDR2 FQNEAQ (reference sequence). The junction had 5 bases not matched to a gene; V was cut back by 3 bases and J by 2 bases. CDR3 in DNA: TGTGCCAGCAGCTTGGCTAGCGGGAGTCTCACAGATACGCAGTATTTT. Protein product: CASSLASGSLTDTQYF.

This rearrangement joins TRBV19 to TRBJ1-5, with D perhaps matching TRBD1 (6 bases). Germline V gene data show CDR1 as LNHDA and CDR2 as SQIVND (reference sequence). The CDR3 spans 15 residues. The V end was cut by 5 bases, the J end by 1 base, with 12 bases between. This CDR3 is CASSPWQGSNQPQHF. The CDR3 DNA reads as TGTGCCAGTAGTCCGTGGCAGGGGAGCAATCAGCCCCAGCATTTT.

This rearrangement joins TRBV5-1 to TRBJ1-6; D not certain. The CDR3 sequence is 14 residues long. The V gene's germline CDR1 is SGHRS and CDR2 YFSETQ. The germline V and J ends were trimmed by 2 bases and 6 bases, with 9 bases remaining between them. CDR3 in amino acids: CASSFTAGNSPLHF. The CDR3 bases are TGCGCCAGCAGCTTCACAGCCGGTAATTCACCCCTCCACTTT.

The chain joins TRBV29-1 to TRBJ1-1, with TRBD1 as a possible D gene (6 bases). The V end was cut by 7 bases, the J end by 1 base, with 16 bases between. CDR3 length: 14 amino acids. Germline values: CDR1 SQVTM, CDR2 ANQGSEA. In nucleotides, the CDR3 is TGCAGCGCCACCCCCGGACAGTCGAACACTGAAGCTTTCTTT. Residues: CSATPGQSNTEAFF.

This rearrangement joins TRBV29-1 to TRBJ2-1; possibly TRBD2 for D (5 bases). CDR3 length equals 13 residues. Germline V gene sequence: CDR1 SQVTM, CDR2 ANQGSEA. V shed 1 base and J shed 9 bases, with 13 bases lying between them. The CDR3 DNA is TGCAGCGTTGAAGGGAGGCAGACTCTTGAGCAGTTCTTC. Translating gives CSVEGRQTLEQFF.